This TCR beta chain was sequenced in a study of T-cell reconstitution after alpha-beta-depleted transplantation in children. Study-wide results and caveats: At day 60, the high TCRbeta diversity found in some patients originated from recipient T cells and thymic progenitors that had survived.

Preparation of the TCRbeta library involved a method that used unique molecular identifiers. Each CDR3 protein gets one entry after TCRdb re-called the PCR reads with MiXCR. Here the sample spans almost 600,000 distinct CDR3 sequences, 25% to 30% being singletons. The sample holds a few counts of this clonotype. Its antigen remains unknown. Trimming removed 6 bases at V and 0 bases at J, with 11 bases between. The CDR3 has 14 residues. The sequencing here drew on PBMCs, taken before TCRalphabeta/CD19-depleted stem cell transplant. The genes are TRBV12-3 or TRBV12-4 and TRBJ1-2; tentative D call: TRBD1 (5 bases). The TCR was taken from a boy less than two years old with Wiskott-Aldrich syndrome, due to receive a stem cell transplant. The CDR3 is CASSPGPTNYGYTF. The DNA for the CDR3 is TGTGCCAGCAGCCCGGGACCGACTAACTATGGCTACACCTTC.